This T cell receptor (beta chain) is from a study of beta chain features in type 1 diabetes. The ends lost 5 bases at V and 7 bases at J; junction bases unmatched: 5. CDR3 size: 14 residues. Germline V CDR1 and CDR2: MNHEY, SVGAGI. Sorting that relied on CD45RO/CCR7/CD25/CD127/CD95/CD27 yielded CD4+ naive, central memory, regulatory and stem cell-like memory cells. Each sorted fraction was over 95% pure. This clone showed up just a few times. As yet, its antigen is unknown. Overall study findings and caveats: Moderate but significant shortening of TCRB CDR3s was recorded in all four CD4+ subsets from Type 1 diabetes patients. Patients with type 1 diabetes showed fewer VDJ junction insertions and more deletions. Shorter templates might be favored by PCR, and equally so in patients and in controls.

The sequenced template was cDNA made from the entire isolated RNA. Profiling relied on immunoSEQ multiplex PCR, and the TCRdb table lists in-frame clones only, not all of them. There are about 650,000 clones in the sample; roughly 12% occur only once, and roughly 0.12% lies in the top ten. This TCR was recovered from a man aged 25-40 years with type 1 diabetes. The chain couples TRBV6-5 to TRBJ2-1; 10 bases fit TRBD2. What was sequenced was naive CD4+ T cells from blood. This CDR3 reads CASSPPGLANEQFF. The CDR3 region has the DNA TGTGCCAGCAGTCCCCCGGGACTAGCGAATGAGCAGTTCTTC.